The clone carrying this TCR beta chain came up many times. PCR was performed a second time for about 7 to 11 cycles using a sample-barcoded 5' primer and a J-beta primer mix. Every sample gave at least 2.5 million paired-end reads containing CDR3. TCRdb used MiXCR to reprocess the 5' RACE reads, holding one entry per CDR3 protein. Seen here are 650,000 to 800,000 distinct CDR3 sequences, about 51% observed once, and the top ten hold roughly 12%. The sample, approximately 11 milliliters of peripheral blood, was drawn from each donor. The data derive from a study of blood T cells in healthy people across ages. The overall study: Template-switching capture recovered about one barcoded beta molecule per two T cells.

The clonotype originates from a woman aged 80 or older in good health. Specimen: blood.

The CDR3 loop reads CSVEDSYREQYF. The CDR3 nucleotides are TGCAGCGTTGAAGATTCGTACCGCGAGCAGTACTTC. V gene TRBV29-1 combines with J gene TRBJ2-7; D not resolved. Germline V gene sequence: CDR1 SQVTM, CDR2 ANQGSEA. Between the trimmed V and J ends, which lost 0 bases and 6 bases, there was a span of 9 bases. The CDR3 contains 12 residues.